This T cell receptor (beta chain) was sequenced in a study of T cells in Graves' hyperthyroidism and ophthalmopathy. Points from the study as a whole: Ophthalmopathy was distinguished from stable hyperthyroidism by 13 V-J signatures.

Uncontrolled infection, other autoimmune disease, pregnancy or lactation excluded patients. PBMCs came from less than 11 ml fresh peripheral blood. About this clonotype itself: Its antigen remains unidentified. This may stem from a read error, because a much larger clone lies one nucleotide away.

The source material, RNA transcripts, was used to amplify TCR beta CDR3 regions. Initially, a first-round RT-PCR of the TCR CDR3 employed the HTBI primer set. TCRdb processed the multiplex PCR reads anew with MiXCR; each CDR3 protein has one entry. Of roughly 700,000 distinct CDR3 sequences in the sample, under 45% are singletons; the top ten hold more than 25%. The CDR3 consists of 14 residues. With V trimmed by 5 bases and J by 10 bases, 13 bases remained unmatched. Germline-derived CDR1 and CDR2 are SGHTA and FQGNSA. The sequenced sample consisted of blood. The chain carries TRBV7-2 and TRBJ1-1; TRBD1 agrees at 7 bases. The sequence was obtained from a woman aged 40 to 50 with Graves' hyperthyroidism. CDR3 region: CASSRSTGLSGAFF. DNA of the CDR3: TGTGCCAGCAGCCGTTCGACAGGGCTGTCTGGAGCTTTCTTT.